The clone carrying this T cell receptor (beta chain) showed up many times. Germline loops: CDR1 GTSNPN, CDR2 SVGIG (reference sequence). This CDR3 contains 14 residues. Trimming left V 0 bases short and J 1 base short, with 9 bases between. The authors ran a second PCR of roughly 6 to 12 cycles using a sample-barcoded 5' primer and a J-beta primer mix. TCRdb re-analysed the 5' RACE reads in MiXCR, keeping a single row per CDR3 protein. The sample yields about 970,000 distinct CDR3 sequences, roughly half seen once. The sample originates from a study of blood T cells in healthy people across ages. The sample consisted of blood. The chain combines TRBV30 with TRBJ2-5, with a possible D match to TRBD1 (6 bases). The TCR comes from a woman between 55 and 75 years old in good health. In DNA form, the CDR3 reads TGTGCCTGGAGTGTAGGGGGATCCCAAGAGACCCAGTACTTC. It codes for CAWSVGGSQETQYF.